Listed below are T cell receptor beta chains from one sample, sequenced in a study of T-cell memory formation after mild COVID-19. TCRdb used MiXCR to reprocess the 5' RACE reads, holding one entry per CDR3 protein. The sample holds a few hundred thousand distinct CDR3 sequences, under 15% seen once. Material: PBMCs or a T cell subset sorted from them (not recorded which). The receptors were gathered from a man aged 18 to 30 who had mild COVID-19 (a few samples of this study predate the infection). Cell type and time point are not known. Each CDR3 is given with its conserved first and last residue. The D gene is left open where the match is weak. Some rows have no size entry. The others give once, few or many, or a class for an expanded clone.

abundance: many
j_gene: TRBJ1-5
d_gene: NA
v_gene: TRBV12-3/TRBV12-4
CDR3aa: CASSSTGGGAGQPQHF
CDR3nt: TGTGCCAGCAGTTCGACCGGGGGGGGCGCGGGGCAGCCCCAGCATTTT

abundance: NA
j_gene: TRBJ1-1
d_gene: TRBD1
v_gene: TRBV9
CDR3aa: CASSVTGGWTEAFF
CDR3nt: TGTGCCAGCAGCGTAACAGGGGGCTGGACTGAAGCTTTCTTT

abundance: NA
j_gene: TRBJ1-1
d_gene: NA
v_gene: TRBV5-1
CDR3aa: CASSYGGEGTEAFF
CDR3nt: TGCGCCAGCAGCTATGGAGGGGAGGGCACTGAAGCTTTCTTT

abundance: NA
j_gene: TRBJ1-4
d_gene: NA
v_gene: TRBV4-3
CDR3aa: CASSRGLADINEKLFF
CDR3nt: TGCGCCAGCAGCCGGGGGTTGGCGGATATTAATGAAAAACTGTTTTTT

abundance: NA
j_gene: TRBJ2-1
d_gene: TRBD2
v_gene: TRBV19
CDR3aa: CASSHQGTSGPYNEQFF
CDR3nt: TGTGCCAGTAGCCACCAGGGGACTAGCGGGCCCTACAATGAGCAGTTCTTC

abundance: few
j_gene: TRBJ1-2
d_gene: TRBD1
v_gene: TRBV6-5
CDR3aa: CASSWTGAGGYTF
CDR3nt: TGTGCCAGCAGTTGGACAGGGGCTGGGGGCTACACCTTC

abundance: NA
j_gene: TRBJ2-7
d_gene: TRBD2
v_gene: TRBV7-2
CDR3aa: CASGTSGGNWNEQYF
CDR3nt: TGTGCCAGCGGGACTAGCGGGGGAAATTGGAACGAGCAGTACTTC

abundance: few
j_gene: TRBJ1-2
d_gene: NA
v_gene: TRBV7-6
CDR3aa: CASPGLAWGESGYTF
CDR3nt: TGTGCCAGCCCCGGTTTAGCCTGGGGGGAAAGTGGCTACACCTTC

abundance: few
j_gene: TRBJ1-3
d_gene: NA
v_gene: TRBV5-1
CDR3aa: CASSPYDGNTIYF
CDR3nt: TGCGCCAGCAGCCCGTACGATGGAAACACCATATATTTT

abundance: NA
j_gene: TRBJ1-5
d_gene: NA
v_gene: TRBV14
CDR3aa: CASSQGAFKPQHF
CDR3nt: TGTGCCAGCAGCCAAGGGGCGTTTAAGCCCCAGCATTTT

abundance: many
j_gene: TRBJ2-2
d_gene: TRBD2
v_gene: TRBV20-1
CDR3aa: CSAKRGDPGELFF
CDR3nt: TGCAGTGCTAAGCGGGGGGACCCCGGGGAGCTGTTTTTT

abundance: NA
j_gene: TRBJ1-2
d_gene: NA
v_gene: TRBV4-3
CDR3aa: CASSQDYQLANYGYTF
CDR3nt: TGCGCCAGCAGCCAAGATTACCAGTTAGCTAACTATGGCTACACCTTC

abundance: few
j_gene: TRBJ1-4
d_gene: NA
v_gene: TRBV14
CDR3aa: CASSQEFEGFEKLFF
CDR3nt: TGTGCCAGCAGCCAAGAATTCGAGGGGTTTGAAAAACTGTTTTTT

abundance: NA
j_gene: TRBJ1-4
d_gene: NA
v_gene: TRBV5-6
CDR3aa: CASSFMETNEKLFF
CDR3nt: TGTGCCAGCAGCTTTATGGAAACTAATGAAAAACTGTTTTTT

abundance: NA
j_gene: TRBJ1-2
d_gene: TRBD1
v_gene: TRBV5-6
CDR3aa: CASSLEGTGRDYTF
CDR3nt: TGTGCCAGCAGCTTAGAAGGGACAGGTCGTGACTACACCTTC

abundance: NA
j_gene: TRBJ2-2
d_gene: TRBD2
v_gene: TRBV5-1
CDR3aa: CASSLGLAGYTGELFF
CDR3nt: TGCGCCAGCAGCTTGGGACTAGCGGGTTACACCGGGGAGCTGTTTTTT

abundance: NA
j_gene: TRBJ2-5
d_gene: NA
v_gene: TRBV4-1
CDR3aa: CASSQESGQYQETQYF
CDR3nt: TGCGCCAGCAGCCAAGAGAGCGGGCAGTACCAAGAGACCCAGTACTTC

abundance: NA
j_gene: TRBJ1-5
d_gene: NA
v_gene: TRBV13
CDR3aa: CASSSIRQDSNQPQHF
CDR3nt: TGTGCCAGCAGCTCCATACGACAGGATAGCAATCAGCCCCAGCATTTT

abundance: NA
j_gene: TRBJ2-3
d_gene: TRBD2
v_gene: TRBV4-3
CDR3aa: CASSQGLAASTDTQYF
CDR3nt: TGCGCCAGCAGCCAGGGACTAGCGGCTAGCACAGATACGCAGTATTTT

abundance: NA
j_gene: TRBJ2-5
d_gene: TRBD2
v_gene: TRBV5-1
CDR3aa: CASTPRLRGGPPETQYF
CDR3nt: TGCGCCAGCACCCCCCGTTTGCGGGGGGGCCCCCCGGAGACCCAGTACTTC

abundance: NA
j_gene: TRBJ1-1
d_gene: NA
v_gene: TRBV5-1
CDR3aa: CASMGRETEAFF
CDR3nt: TGCGCCAGCATGGGACGGGAAACTGAAGCTTTCTTT

abundance: NA
j_gene: TRBJ1-2
d_gene: NA
v_gene: TRBV10-2
CDR3aa: CASTSKNTGLYGYTF
CDR3nt: TGCGCCAGCACCAGCAAAAACACAGGGCTGTATGGCTACACCTTC

abundance: few
j_gene: TRBJ2-2
d_gene: NA
v_gene: TRBV7-2
CDR3aa: CASSSYYGELFF
CDR3nt: TGTGCCAGCAGCTCTTATTACGGGGAGCTGTTTTTT

abundance: NA
j_gene: TRBJ2-1
d_gene: TRBD2
v_gene: TRBV7-6
CDR3aa: CASSLLAGSSYNEQFF
CDR3nt: TGTGCCAGCAGCTTACTAGCGGGTAGCTCCTACAATGAGCAGTTCTTC

abundance: many
j_gene: TRBJ1-5
d_gene: NA
v_gene: TRBV20-1
CDR3aa: CSARNVGGAYSNQPQHF
CDR3nt: TGCAGTGCTAGGAATGTCGGCGGAGCGTATAGCAATCAGCCCCAGCATTTT

abundance: few
j_gene: TRBJ2-5
d_gene: TRBD1
v_gene: TRBV2
CDR3aa: CASSVQGAQETQYF
CDR3nt: TGTGCCAGCAGTGTGCAGGGGGCCCAAGAGACCCAGTACTTC

abundance: many
j_gene: TRBJ2-7
d_gene: NA
v_gene: TRBV5-1
CDR3aa: CASSYSATVGSEQYF
CDR3nt: TGCGCCAGCAGCTACTCGGCGACAGTGGGATCCGAGCAGTACTTC

abundance: NA
j_gene: TRBJ1-1
d_gene: NA
v_gene: TRBV20-1
CDR3aa: CSARQGSTEAFF
CDR3nt: TGCAGTGCTAGACAGGGGAGCACTGAAGCTTTCTTT

abundance: NA
j_gene: TRBJ2-3
d_gene: NA
v_gene: TRBV2
CDR3aa: CASSEVGGGGADTQYF
CDR3nt: TGTGCCAGCAGTGAAGTAGGAGGGGGGGGCGCAGATACGCAGTATTTT

abundance: many
j_gene: TRBJ2-7
d_gene: NA
v_gene: TRBV7-2
CDR3aa: CASSSIAEKQYF
CDR3nt: TGTGCCAGCAGCTCTATAGCGGAAAAGCAGTACTTC

abundance: many
j_gene: TRBJ2-3
d_gene: TRBD2
v_gene: TRBV11-2
CDR3aa: CASSLVRGGISTQYF
CDR3nt: TGTGCCAGCAGCTTAGTGCGGGGGGGCATCAGTACGCAGTATTTT